The 18 T cell receptor beta chains reported below all come from one sample, sequenced in a study of cytomegalovirus exposure and HLA in healthy donors. The protocol was immunoSEQ multiplex PCR, while the TCRdb copy is restricted to in-frame clones and leaves out a portion. The repertoire holds some 150,000 clones, approximately 91% seen once, with 3.3% in the top ten. Sequencing was done on a sample of PBMCs. The receptors stem from a woman aged 18-29 years in good health and CMV-seropositive.

The V gene is TRBV30, the J gene TRBJ1-1, with TRBD1 matching over 7 bases. Germline V gives CDR1 GTSNPN, CDR2 SVGIG (reference sequence). The CDR3 is 14 residues long. Unmatched junction bases numbered 5, after V lost 0 bases and J lost 4 bases. The CDR3 sequence is CAWSVQGRITEAFF. In DNA, the CDR3 is TGTGCCTGGAGTGTACAGGGGAGGATCACTGAAGCTTTCTTT.

This chain links TRBV10-1 with TRBJ2-5, with a tentative D call TRBD2 (5 bases). Germline values: CDR1 WNHNN, CDR2 SYGVQD (reference sequence). The CDR3 spans 13 residues. The V end was cut by 5 bases, the J end by 4 bases, with 11 bases between. The CDR3 DNA reads TGCGCCAGCAGTTTGAGGGTGGGAGAGACCCAGTACTTC. The encoded protein is CASSLRVGETQYF.

The rearrangement joins TRBV29-1 to TRBJ1-1; D is possibly TRBD1 (6 bases). The length of the CDR3 is 14 residues. CDR1 and CDR2 from the germline V gene are SQVTM and ANQGSEA. V was cut by 4 bases and J by 1 base, with 13 bases left in between. The CDR3 coding sequence is TGCAGCGTTGTAGTCAGGGGCCAGAACACTGAAGCTTTCTTT. It encodes CSVVVRGQNTEAFF.

The chain joins TRBV5-1 to TRBJ2-1; 8 nucleotides match TRBD2. This CDR3 has 16 amino acids. Unmatched junction bases numbered 16, after V lost 6 bases and J lost 8 bases. The germline V gene has CDR1 SGHRS and CDR2 YFSETQ. CDR3 DNA: TGCGCCAGCACCACGCGGCCCAGCGGGAGAGGGTATGAGCAGTTCTTC. Amino acid sequence: CASTTRPSGRGYEQFF. The full variable domain, with the rest looked up from reference TRBV5-1 and TRBJ2-1, is KAGVTQTPRYLIKTRGQQVTLSCSPISGHRSVSWYQQTPGQGLQFLFEYFSETQRNKGNFPGRFSGRQFSNSRSEMNVSTLELGDSALYLCASTTRPSGRGYEQFFGPGTRLTVL.

The DNA of the CDR3 is TGCGCCAGCGCAACAGGGAGGGCTAATGAAAAACTGTTTTTT. Its protein is CASATGRANEKLFF. The chain carries TRBV5-1 and TRBJ1-4; D is perhaps TRBD1 (6 bases). The V end was cut by 7 bases, the J end by 3 bases, with 13 bases between. Germline CDR1 and CDR2: SGHRS and YFSETQ. This CDR3 has 14 amino acids.

The chain joins TRBV27 to TRBJ2-1; D unclear. Germline CDR1 is MNHEY and CDR2 is SMNVEV (reference sequence). The CDR3 contains 13 residues. V lost 6 bases and J 7 bases, leaving 13 bases between the germline ends. The CDR3 nucleotides are TGTGCCAGCAGCCCTCGACTTGATAATGAGCAGTTCTTC. It translates to CASSPRLDNEQFF.

This chain joins TRBV19 and TRBJ2-2; TRBD2 matches 7 bases. This CDR3 is 18 amino acids long. Germline CDR1 and CDR2: LNHDA and SQIVND (reference sequence). The ends lost 1 base at V and 4 bases at J; junction bases unmatched: 12. CDR3 region: CASSIVGGGPSGTGELFF. DNA for the CDR3: TGTGCCAGTAGTATAGTTGGGGGAGGGCCCTCTGGCACCGGGGAGCTGTTTTTT.

V usage is TRBV11-3 and J usage is TRBJ1-2; 11 bases map to TRBD1. This CDR3 comprises 16 residues. With 2 bases clipped from V and 5 bases from J, the junction kept 7 bases outside the gene matches. The germline gives CDR1 SGHNT, CDR2 YENEEA. CDR3 amino acids: CASSLLSGQGDYGYTF. In nucleotides, the CDR3 is TGTGCCAGCAGCTTATTGTCGGGACAGGGGGATTATGGCTACACCTTC.

V gene TRBV5-1 combines with J gene TRBJ2-3; D is undetermined. The CDR3 length is 13 residues. Germline-derived CDR1 and CDR2 are SGHRS and YFSETQ. Trimming left V 2 bases short and J 0 bases short, with 4 bases between. The CDR3 region has the DNA TGCGCCAGCAGCTTCTCCAGCACAGATACGCAGTATTTT. Translating it yields CASSFSSTDTQYF.

This chain joins TRBV19 and TRBJ1-1, with a weak D call TRBD1 (6 bases). This CDR3 is built from 11 residues. The germline V gene has CDR1 LNHDA and CDR2 SQIVND (reference sequence). V lost 5 bases, J lost 6 bases, and 7 bases lay in between. In nucleotides, the CDR3 is TGTGCCAGTAGTCGGACAGCTGAAGCTTTCTTT. The encoded protein is CASSRTAEAFF. Filled out from reference TRBV19 and TRBJ1-1, the complete variable domain reads DGGITQSPKYLFRKEGQNVTLSCEQNLNHDAMYWYRQDPGQGLRLIYYSQIVNDFQKGDIAEGYSVSREKKESFPLTVTSAQKNPTAFYLCASSRTAEAFFGQGTRLTVV.

The rearrangement links TRBV4-2 to TRBJ2-2, with a possible D match to TRBD2 (5 bases). The CDR3 extends over 16 amino acids. V dropped 0 bases and J dropped 4 bases, with 12 bases sitting between them. Germline V gene data show CDR1 as LGHNA and CDR2 as YNFKEQ. This CDR3 reads CASSQEGLAPTGELFF. CDR3 coding DNA: TGTGCCAGCAGCCAAGAAGGGCTAGCTCCCACCGGGGAGCTGTTTTTT.

The chain joins TRBV4-3 to TRBJ2-1; TRBD2 aligns across 13 bases. The CDR3 loop spans 17 amino acids. Germline V gives CDR1 LGHNA, CDR2 YSLEER. The V gene end was trimmed by 1 base and the J gene end by 9 bases; junction bases not matched to a gene: 9. The CDR3 bases are TGCGCCAGCAGCCAAGGTTATGGACTAGCGGGAGAGGGTGAGCAGTTCTTC. Protein product: CASSQGYGLAGEGEQFF.

This chain uses TRBV5-4 with TRBJ2-5; TRBD1 matches 7 bases. Germline-derived CDR1 and CDR2 are SGHNT and YYREEE (reference sequence). V lost 0 bases and J lost 4; bases outside the gene matches: 6. The CDR3 has 15 residues. CDR3 in DNA: TGTGCCAGCAGCTTGGACAGGGGTGAACCAGAGACCCAGTACTTC. As protein: CASSLDRGEPETQYF.

The V call is TRBV19, the J call TRBJ2-1; possible D gene TRBD2, 6 bases. CDR1 and CDR2 (germline): LNHDA, SQIVND (reference sequence). CDR3 length equals 14 residues. With 3 bases removed from V and 7 bases from J, the gap between germline ends came to 13 bases. CDR3 amino acids: CASSMGGKWNEQFF. DNA for the CDR3: TGTGCCAGTAGTATGGGGGGAAAGTGGAATGAGCAGTTCTTC. Full variable domain (remainder filled in from reference TRBV19 and TRBJ2-1): DGGITQSPKYLFRKEGQNVTLSCEQNLNHDAMYWYRQDPGQGLRLIYYSQIVNDFQKGDIAEGYSVSREKKESFPLTVTSAQKNPTAFYLCASSMGGKWNEQFFGPGTRLTVL.

The gene calls are TRBV12-5 and TRBJ2-7; 7 bases are shared with TRBD1. The CDR3 is 14 amino acids. V shed 7 bases and J 3 bases; nucleotides not matched to a gene: 9. Germline lookup yields CDR1 LGHNT and CDR2 FRNRAP. CDR3 region: CASALDRVSYEQYF. Written as DNA, the CDR3 is TGTGCTAGTGCCCTTGACAGGGTCAGCTACGAGCAGTACTTC.

V usage is TRBV28 and J usage is TRBJ2-1; D possibly corresponds to TRBD2 (5 bases). V was cut by 7 bases and J by 6 bases, with 16 bases left in between. CDR3 length: 14 residues. Germline V CDR1 and CDR2: MDHEN, SYDVKM. CDR3 loop: CASKESRGPNEQFF. As DNA, the CDR3 is TGTGCCAGCAAGGAGTCGCGAGGGCCCAATGAGCAGTTCTTC.

This clone was observed a handful of times. The V and J genes are TRBV19 and TRBJ2-1, with D possibly being TRBD2 (6 bases). V lost 7 bases and J 4 bases, leaving 20 bases between the germline ends. This CDR3 comprises 16 residues. Germline V CDR1 and CDR2: LNHDA, SQIVND (reference sequence). CDR3 in amino acids: CASTKYLALSYNEQFF. The CDR3 DNA is TGTGCCAGTACCAAATATCTAGCGTTGTCATACAATGAGCAGTTCTTC.

This clone was recorded only once. The chain uses TRBV28 and TRBJ2-7; maybe TRBD1 (5 bases). CDR3 length: 13 amino acids. CDR1 is MDHEN, CDR2 SYDVKM, per germline. Trimming removed 2 bases from V and 6 bases from J, with 11 bases in between. The CDR3 protein is CASSLLGLGEQYF. CDR3 nucleotides: TGTGCCAGCAGTTTACTGGGGCTGGGCGAGCAGTACTTC. The whole variable domain, remainder taken from reference TRBV28 and TRBJ2-7, is DVKVTQSSRYLVKRTGEKVFLECVQDMDHENMFWYRQDPGLGLRLIYFSYDVKMKEKGDIPEGYSVSREKKERFSLILESASTNQTSMYLCASSLLGLGEQYFGPGTRLTVT.